Presented here are 19 T cell receptor beta chains from one specimen sequenced in a study of CD4 T cells in relation to SARS-CoV-2 and coronaviruses. The table came from immunoSEQ multiplex PCR; TCRdb's copy has only in-frame clones and leaves some out. This sample has about 41,000 clones, with about 80% found just once. Their cognate antigens are unknown. The sample taken for sequencing was naive CD4+ T cells from PBMCs, cultured in vitro. Subset meaning: naive CD4+ T cells isolated by negative enrichment. These receptors came from an adult with COVID-19.

The V call is TRBV7-3, the J call TRBJ2-1, with 8 bases aligning to TRBD1. The CDR3 covers 15 residues. Germline values: CDR1 SGHTA, CDR2 FQGTGA. V gave up 5 bases and J gave up 4 bases; unmatched junction bases: 7. The CDR3 sequence is CASSKTGVAYNEQFF. The CDR3, as DNA: TGTGCCAGCAGCAAGACAGGGGTGGCTTACAATGAGCAGTTCTTC. The variable domain in full, with the rest retrieved from reference TRBV7-3 and TRBJ2-1, is GAGVSQTPSNKVTEKGKYVELRCDPISGHTALYWYRQSLGQGPEFLIYFQGTGAADDSGLPNDRFFAVRPEGSVSTLKIQRTERGDSAVYLCASSKTGVAYNEQFFGPGTRLTVL.

The rearrangement uses TRBV20-1 and TRBJ2-3; TRBD2 aligns across 9 bases. V was clipped by 3 bases and J by 12 bases; unmatched bases: 10. This CDR3 is built from 13 residues. The germline V gene encodes CDR1 DFQATT and CDR2 SNEGSKA (reference sequence). The CDR3 spells CSASEGLAVHQYF. The CDR3 region has the DNA TGCAGTGCTAGTGAGGGACTAGCAGTACATCAGTATTTT.

This CDR3 is CASSYEGVLSYNEQFF. The CDR3 coding sequence is TGTGCCAGCAGTTACGAGGGGGTTCTCTCCTACAATGAGCAGTTCTTC. The chain carries TRBV6-5 and TRBJ2-1, with a possible D match to TRBD1 (6 bases). The CDR3 covers 16 residues. In germline, CDR1 is MNHEY, CDR2 SVGAGI. V was clipped by 2 bases and J by 0 bases, with 11 bases between them.

This clone was seen more than once but under ten times. The chain uses TRBV29-1 and TRBJ1-2; 7 bases are a match to TRBD1. V lost 1 base, J lost 4 bases, and 6 bases stayed unmatched. This CDR3 spans 14 amino acids. Per the germline V gene, CDR1 is SQVTM and CDR2 is ANQGSEA. The chain's CDR3 is CSVEATGRIYGYTF. The CDR3 coding sequence is TGCAGCGTTGAAGCGACAGGGAGGATCTATGGCTACACCTTC.

The rearrangement uses TRBV7-8 and TRBJ2-5, with D tentatively TRBD1 (5 bases). The germline V and J ends were trimmed by 8 bases and 10 bases, with 20 bases remaining between them. Germline-derived CDR1 and CDR2 are SGHVS and FQNEAQ. The CDR3 runs 13 residues. Here the CDR3 reads CASVQKGEQSQYF. The CDR3 nucleotides read TGTGCCAGCGTTCAAAAAGGGGAACAGAGCCAGTACTTC.

CDR3 nucleotide sequence: TGTGCCAGCAGCGCCGGACAGGTTTTGAGCTCTGGGGCCAACGTCCTGACTTTC. Translation gives CASSAGQVLSSGANVLTF. This sequence joins TRBV5-4 and TRBJ2-6; TRBD1 matches 7 bases. The CDR3 runs to 18 residues. Germline CDR1 and CDR2: SGHNT and YYREEE (reference sequence). J lost 0 bases, V lost 4 bases, and 10 bases had no gene match.

The J gene is TRBJ2-7, the V gene TRBV30; no clear D gene. The CDR3 runs to 13 residues. CDR1 is GTSNPN, CDR2 SVGIG, per germline (reference sequence). V was trimmed by 5 bases and J by 6 bases, leaving 17 bases between them. CDR3 nucleotide sequence: TGTGCCTGGTCTGATGGTCAGGTGGGCGAGCAGTACTTC. Translation gives CAWSDGQVGEQYF.

The chain recombines TRBV4-1 with TRBJ2-7; D may correspond to TRBD1 or TRBD2 (5 bases each). Per germline, CDR1 MGHRA and CDR2 YSYEKL. V dropped 1 base and J dropped 1 base, with 11 bases sitting between them. The CDR3 totals 15 residues. CDR3 DNA sequence: TGCGCCAGCAGCCAAGGTCGGGACGGGTCCTACGAGCAGTACTTC. This encodes CASSQGRDGSYEQYF.

The chain is built from TRBV6-2 or TRBV6-3 and TRBJ1-2; 10 bases line up with TRBD1. The V segment lost 6 bases and the J segment 8 bases; nucleotides outside the gene matches: 18. The CDR3 has 17 amino acids. Germline V gene sequence: CDR1 MNHEY, CDR2 SVGEGT. This chain's CDR3 is CASSSPPWDRGTRGYTF. CDR3 nucleotide sequence: TGTGCCAGCAGCTCCCCACCCTGGGACAGGGGAACGCGGGGCTACACCTTC.

This clone was seen a handful of times. This rearrangement joins TRBV6-4 to TRBJ2-3, with 9 bases aligning to TRBD2. Looked up from germline, CDR1 is MRHNA and CDR2 is SNTAGT. J was trimmed by 1 base and V by 3 bases; bases with no gene match: 2. This CDR3 spans 15 amino acids. CDR3 loop: CASSDSSGGTDTQYF. For the CDR3, the DNA is TGTGCCAGCAGTGATTCTAGCGGGGGCACAGATACGCAGTATTTT.

This clone was seen once. V and J are TRBV2 and TRBJ2-7; D tentatively reads TRBD1 or TRBD2 (6 bases each). CDR1 is SNHLY and CDR2 is FYNNEI in the germline V gene. CDR3 size: 11 residues. V was clipped by 7 bases and J by 5 bases, with 9 bases between them. The DNA of the CDR3 is TGTGCCAGCACGGGGGCCCACGAGCAGTACTTC. As protein: CASTGAHEQYF.

Here the CDR3 DNA reads TGTGCCACCAGTGATTTCGGACAGCACAAAGACCAAGAGACCCAGTACTTC. This gives the protein CATSDFGQHKDQETQYF. The chain uses TRBV24-1 and TRBJ2-5, with D perhaps matching TRBD1 (6 bases). The length of the CDR3 is 17 residues. V lost 1 base and J 0 bases, leaving 14 bases between the germline ends. The germline V gene has CDR1 KGHDR and CDR2 SFDVKD.

V is TRBV29-1 and J is TRBJ2-6; no firm D call. The CDR3 spans 14 residues. In germline, CDR1 is SQVTM, CDR2 ANQGSEA. V was trimmed by 6 bases and J by 0 bases, leaving 9 bases between them. DNA for the CDR3: TGCAGCGTACCCATGGACTCTGGGGCCAACGTCCTGACTTTC. It encodes CSVPMDSGANVLTF.

The J gene is TRBJ2-1, the V gene TRBV4-2, with 8 bases lining up with TRBD2. Germline trimming cut 0 bases from V and 6 bases from J; bases unmatched to any gene: 10. CDR1 and CDR2 (germline): LGHNA, YNFKEQ. The CDR3 length is 17 residues. The CDR3 nucleotides read TGTGCCAGCAGCCAAGATGGGGCTAGCGGGCCTACCAATGAGCAGTTCTTC. Its protein is CASSQDGASGPTNEQFF.

The rearrangement links TRBV4-3 to TRBJ2-5; TRBD2 aligns across 9 bases. The CDR3 totals 20 residues. V lost 4 bases and J lost 2; bases outside the gene matches: 20. Germline assignment: CDR1 LGHNA and CDR2 YSLEER. CDR3 sequence reads: CASSRSLWTSVQYQQETQYF. For the CDR3, the DNA is TGCGCCAGCAGCCGGAGCTTATGGACTAGCGTCCAATATCAGCAAGAGACCCAGTACTTC.

Only one count was recorded for this clone. The chain has TRBV28 and TRBJ1-5, with a tentative D call TRBD1 (6 bases). The CDR3 totals 16 residues. Trimming cost V 3 bases and J 7 bases, with 19 bases left between them. The V gene's germline CDR1 is MDHEN and CDR2 SYDVKM. Here the CDR3 reads CASSLVLGGPVQPQHF. CDR3 coding DNA: TGTGCCAGCAGTTTGGTCCTAGGGGGGCCGGTCCAGCCCCAGCATTTT.

The V gene is TRBV29-1, the J gene TRBJ1-2; D not resolved. Germline assignment: CDR1 SQVTM and CDR2 ANQGSEA. The CDR3 is 11 residues long. V lost 4 bases and J lost 8, with 11 bases in between. The CDR3 DNA reads as TGCAGCGTTGCCTTTCTGGGGGGCTACACCTTC. Encoded protein: CSVAFLGGYTF.

This clone occurred once. The chain is built from TRBV4-1 and TRBJ2-5; no reliable D call. The germline V gene encodes CDR1 MGHRA and CDR2 YSYEKL. V gave up 1 base and J gave up 2 bases, with 11 bases separating them. CDR3 size: 15 residues. The CDR3 DNA reads as TGCGCCAGCAGCCAAGTAAGCCTTCCTCAAGAGACCCAGTACTTC. Residues: CASSQVSLPQETQYF.

V gene TRBV30 combines with J gene TRBJ1-2; TRBD1 is a possible D gene (5 bases). Germline CDR1 reads GTSNPN; CDR2 reads SVGIG (reference sequence). With 2 bases removed from V and 8 bases from J, the gap between germline ends came to 21 bases. The CDR3 runs 15 residues. CDR3 loop: CAWSTPGGRAGGYTF. The CDR3 DNA follows: TGTGCCTGGAGTACCCCCGGGGGAAGGGCGGGCGGCTACACCTTC.